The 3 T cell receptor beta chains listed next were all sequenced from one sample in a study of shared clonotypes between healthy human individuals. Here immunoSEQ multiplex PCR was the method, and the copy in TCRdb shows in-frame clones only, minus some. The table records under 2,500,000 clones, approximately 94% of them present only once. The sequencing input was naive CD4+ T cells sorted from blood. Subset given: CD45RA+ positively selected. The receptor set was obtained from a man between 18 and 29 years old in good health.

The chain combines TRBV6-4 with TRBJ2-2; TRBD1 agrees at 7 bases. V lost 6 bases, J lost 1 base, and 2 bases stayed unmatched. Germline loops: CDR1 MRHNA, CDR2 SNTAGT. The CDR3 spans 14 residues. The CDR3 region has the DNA TGTGCCAGCAGCCGGACAGGGAACACCGGGGAGCTGTTTTTT. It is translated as CASSRTGNTGELFF.

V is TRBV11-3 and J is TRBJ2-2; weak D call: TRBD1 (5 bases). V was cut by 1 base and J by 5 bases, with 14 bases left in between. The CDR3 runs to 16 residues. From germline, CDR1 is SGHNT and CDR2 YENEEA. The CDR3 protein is CASSLVAGAQTGELFF. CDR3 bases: TGTGCCAGCAGCTTAGTGGCTGGGGCGCAGACCGGGGAGCTGTTTTTT. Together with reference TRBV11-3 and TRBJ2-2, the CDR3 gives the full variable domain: EAGVVQSPRYKIIEKKQPVAFWCNPISGHNTLYWYLQNLGQGPELLIRYENEEAVDDSQLPKDRFSAERLKGVDSTLKIQPAELGDSAVYLCASSLVAGAQTGELFFGEGSRLTVL.

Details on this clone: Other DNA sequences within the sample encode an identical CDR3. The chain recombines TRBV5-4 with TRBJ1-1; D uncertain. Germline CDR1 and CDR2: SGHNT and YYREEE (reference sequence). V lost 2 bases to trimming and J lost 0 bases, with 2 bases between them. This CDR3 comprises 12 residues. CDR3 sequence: CASSFVNTEAFF. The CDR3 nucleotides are TGTGCCAGCAGCTTTGTGAACACTGAAGCTTTCTTT.